Following are 24 T cell receptor beta chains from one sample sequenced in a study of neurological immune-mediated disorders. In TCRdb, the 5' RACE reads were re-called with MiXCR into one record per CDR3 protein. Counted here are fewer than 55,000 distinct CDR3 sequences, just under 6.5% occurring once; the ten biggest clones make up 0.57%. Sequenced input: CD4+ T cells from blood. The receptors stem from a woman between 35 and 50 years old in good health.

This clonotype has ten or more counts. The chain joins TRBV10-3 to TRBJ2-3; D is possibly TRBD1 (5 bases). Germline CDR1 reads ENHRY; CDR2 reads SYGVKD. This CDR3 contains 13 residues. V dropped 10 bases and J dropped 2 bases, with 13 bases sitting between them. CDR3 nucleotides: TGTGCCACGTCCAGGGATTCCACAGATACGCAGTATTTT. Protein product: CATSRDSTDTQYF.

There are many counts of this clonotype. The chain is built from TRBV9 and TRBJ2-3, with D hard to call. The CDR3 sequence is 14 residues long. CDR1 is SGDLS, CDR2 YYNGEE, per germline. With 0 bases removed from V and 2 bases from J, the gap between germline ends came to 7 bases. CDR3 sequence reads: CASSVARSTDTQYF. The CDR3 DNA is TGTGCCAGCAGCGTAGCGCGATCCACAGATACGCAGTATTTT. The full variable domain, with the rest looked up from reference TRBV9 and TRBJ2-3, is DSGVTQTPKHLITATGQRVTLRCSPRSGDLSVYWYQQSLDQGLQFLIQYYNGEERAKGNILERFSAQQFPDLHSELNLSSLELGDSALYFCASSVARSTDTQYFGPGTRLTVL.

This clonotype was recorded at least ten times. The rearrangement joins TRBV20-1 to TRBJ2-3, with D possibly matching TRBD1 (5 bases). Germline lookup yields CDR1 DFQATT and CDR2 SNEGSKA (reference sequence). Trimming removed 3 bases from V and 3 bases from J, with 10 bases in between. The CDR3 contains 13 residues. The DNA for the CDR3 is TGCAGTGCTAGTGACAGCCTTACAGATACGCAGTATTTT. Amino acid sequence: CSASDSLTDTQYF.

This clonotype was observed many times. V usage is TRBV29-1 and J usage is TRBJ1-5; 8 bases are shared with TRBD1. This CDR3 is 13 amino acids long. Trimming cost V 4 bases and J 7 bases; bases outside gene matches: 6. CDR1 is SQVTM, CDR2 ANQGSEA, per germline. DNA of the CDR3: TGCAGCGTTGCGGACAGGGCTGGACAGCCCCAGCATTTT. Its protein is CSVADRAGQPQHF.

This clonotype has a count of ten or more. The CDR3 spells CASSPMGGAYEQYF. CDR3 nucleotides: TGTGCCAGCAGCCCTATGGGGGGGGCCTACGAGCAGTACTTC. The chain recombines TRBV7-8 with TRBJ2-7, with 7 bases aligning to TRBD2. The CDR3 consists of 14 residues. Germline values: CDR1 SGHVS, CDR2 FQNEAQ. The trim removed 5 bases at V and 2 bases at J, leaving 6 bases unmatched.

This clonotype was observed many times. The chain is built from TRBV9 and TRBJ1-1, with 8 bases matching TRBD1. CDR1 is SGDLS, CDR2 YYNGEE, per germline. V was clipped by 3 bases and J by 3 bases; unmatched bases: 7. The CDR3 covers 15 residues. The CDR3: CASSADTGGYTEAFF. The CDR3 region has the DNA TGTGCCAGCAGCGCTGATACAGGGGGGTACACTGAAGCTTTCTTT.

This clonotype was detected many times. A junction boundary mismatches the germline segment, possibly from a read error. The CDR3 coding sequence is TGTGCCAGCAGTCTAGCGGGAAGGGAGACCCAGTACTTC. This translates into CASSLAGRETQYF. This chain connects TRBV12-3 or TRBV12-4 to TRBJ2-5; TRBD2 aligns across 9 bases. The length of the CDR3 is 13 residues.

This clonotype was detected many times. J is TRBJ2-7 and V is TRBV20-1; D may correspond to TRBD1 or TRBD2 (5 bases each). Germline V gene data show CDR1 as DFQATT and CDR2 as SNEGSKA (reference sequence). CDR3 length: 15 residues. The V and J ends lost 5 bases and 4 bases respectively, with 21 bases between them. CDR3 sequence: CSARPGHPGAYEQYF. CDR3 in DNA: TGCAGTGCTCGCCCCGGACACCCCGGGGCATACGAGCAGTACTTC.

In its sample, this clonotype was seen many times. The chain joins TRBV28 to TRBJ2-7; the match to TRBD2 covers 13 bases. The CDR3 runs to 15 residues. Trimming cost V 6 bases and J 8 bases; bases outside gene matches: 10. Germline V CDR1 and CDR2: MDHEN, SYDVKM. CDR3 DNA: TGTGCCAGCAGCGGAACCTGGACTAGCGGGAGCAAGCAGTACTTC. Translating it yields CASSGTWTSGSKQYF.

This clonotype has ten or more counts. The chain combines TRBV18 with TRBJ2-1, with D unclear. Germline CDR1 KGHSH, CDR2 LQKENI. CDR3 length: 15 residues. V lost 6 bases and J 3 bases, leaving 15 bases between the germline ends. CDR3 in amino acids: CASSLPPNSYNEQFF. The CDR3 DNA follows: TGTGCCAGCTCCCTACCCCCGAACAGCTACAATGAGCAGTTCTTC.

CDR3 amino acids: CATHDGLNEKLFF. CDR3 sequence (DNA): TGTGCCACTCATGACGGCCTTAATGAAAAACTGTTTTTT. This chain uses TRBV25-1 with TRBJ1-4; D is unresolved. V gave up 10 bases and J gave up 4 bases, with 13 bases separating them. This CDR3 is 13 amino acids long. Per germline, CDR1 MGHDK and CDR2 SYGVNS.

This clonotype showed up many times. The chain recombines TRBV5-8 with TRBJ2-5; D possibly corresponds to TRBD2 (6 bases). The CDR3 is 16 amino acids. CDR1 SGHTS and CDR2 YDEGEE come from the germline V gene. V was pared by 4 bases and J by 4 bases, with 20 bases between. CDR3 nucleotide sequence: TGTGCCAGCAGCGGGGCGGGACCCTTCATCGTAGAGACCCAGTACTTC. This translates into CASSGAGPFIVETQYF.

This clonotype was counted at least ten times. V gene TRBV5-1 combines with J gene TRBJ2-7; D may match TRBD1 or TRBD2 (5 bases each). Germline V gene sequence: CDR1 SGHRS, CDR2 YFSETQ. Trimming removed 0 bases from V and 0 bases from J, with 16 bases in between. The CDR3 has 17 amino acids. The CDR3 protein is CASSLAGTGPSSYEQYF. CDR3 in DNA: TGCGCCAGCAGCTTGGCGGGAACGGGACCCAGCTCCTACGAGCAGTACTTC.

This clonotype showed up many times. This chain links TRBV28 with TRBJ2-1; 9 nucleotides match TRBD1. V dropped 6 bases and J dropped 5; count of bases not matched to a gene: 14. The germline V gene has CDR1 MDHEN and CDR2 SYDVKM. The length of the CDR3 is 17 residues. DNA of the CDR3: TGTGCCAGCAGCTTGGAGGCGGGGGACAGGGTGGACAATGAGCAGTTCTTC. It codes for CASSLEAGDRVDNEQFF. The full variable domain, its missing parts supplied by reference TRBV28 and TRBJ2-1, is DVKVTQSSRYLVKRTGEKVFLECVQDMDHENMFWYRQDPGLGLRLIYFSYDVKMKEKGDIPEGYSVSREKKERFSLILESASTNQTSMYLCASSLEAGDRVDNEQFFGPGTRLTVL.

This clonotype is labeled as medium-sized. This sequence joins TRBV20-1 and TRBJ2-2; D remains ambiguous. Germline values: CDR1 DFQATT, CDR2 SNEGSKA (reference sequence). Deletions cut 6 bases from V and 6 bases from J, with 8 bases between. CDR3 length: 11 residues. The CDR3 spells CSAPRAGELFF. In DNA, the CDR3 is TGCAGTGCCCCAAGGGCCGGGGAGCTGTTTTTT.

This clonotype was recorded at least ten times. V is TRBV3-1 and J is TRBJ2-1; D is perhaps TRBD1 or TRBD2 (6 bases each). Germline assignment: CDR1 LGHDT and CDR2 YNNKEL (reference sequence). This CDR3 has 16 amino acids. V was shortened by 5 bases and J by 0 bases, with 14 bases between the two germline ends. The CDR3 reads CASSNRGGGSYNEQFF. CDR3 nucleotide sequence: TGTGCCAGCAGCAACAGAGGGGGAGGCTCCTACAATGAGCAGTTCTTC.

This clonotype was observed many times. This chain uses TRBV3-1 with TRBJ2-1; 12 nucleotides line up with TRBD2. The germline V gene encodes CDR1 LGHDT and CDR2 YNNKEL (reference sequence). The CDR3 spans 18 residues. The J segment lost 4 bases and the V segment lost 4 bases, leaving 11 bases of the junction unmatched. Written as DNA, the CDR3 is TGTGCCAGCAGCCGAGGACTAGCGGGACCAGGTCAATACAATGAGCAGTTCTTC. Amino acids: CASSRGLAGPGQYNEQFF.

This clonotype was recorded many times. The J gene is TRBJ2-6, the V gene TRBV5-1; TRBD1 agrees at 9 bases. J lost 1 base, V lost 2 bases, and 1 base had no gene match. Germline-derived CDR1 and CDR2 are SGHRS and YFSETQ. The CDR3 covers 16 residues. CDR3 sequence reads: CASSLQGASGANVLTF. DNA for the CDR3: TGCGCCAGCAGCTTACAGGGGGCTTCTGGGGCCAACGTCCTGACTTTC. The complete variable domain, with remaining parts taken from reference TRBV5-1 and TRBJ2-6, reads KAGVTQTPRYLIKTRGQQVTLSCSPISGHRSVSWYQQTPGQGLQFLFEYFSETQRNKGNFPGRFSGRQFSNSRSEMNVSTLELGDSALYLCASSLQGASGANVLTFGAGSRLTVL.

At least ten counts were recorded for this clonotype. Its ends do not fully match the called genes, so a read error is possible. J is TRBJ2-1 and V is TRBV7-7; D is possibly TRBD2 (6 bases). Germline V CDR1 and CDR2: SSHAT, FNYEAQ (reference sequence). The length of the CDR3 is 15 residues. The CDR3: CASSLAWGTDNEQFF. CDR3 nucleotides: TGTGCTAGCAGCTTAGCGTGGGGGACTGATAATGAGCAGTTCTTC.

There are many counts of this clonotype. This rearrangement joins TRBV28 to TRBJ2-1, with D possibly TRBD1 on 6 matching bases. The CDR3 sequence is 14 residues long. The V gene's germline CDR1 is MDHEN and CDR2 SYDVKM. V was cut by 6 bases and J by 1 base, with 10 bases left in between. CDR3: CASRGDTSYNEQFF. DNA for the CDR3: TGTGCCAGCAGGGGGGACACATCCTACAATGAGCAGTTCTTC. The whole variable domain, remainder taken from reference TRBV28 and TRBJ2-1, is DVKVTQSSRYLVKRTGEKVFLECVQDMDHENMFWYRQDPGLGLRLIYFSYDVKMKEKGDIPEGYSVSREKKERFSLILESASTNQTSMYLCASRGDTSYNEQFFGPGTRLTVL.

This clonotype occurred many times. The rearrangement joins TRBV7-2 to TRBJ2-5; 7 bases align to TRBD1. The V gene end was trimmed by 5 bases and the J gene end by 4 bases; junction bases not matched to a gene: 7. Per germline, CDR1 SGHTA and CDR2 FQGNSA. The CDR3 extends over 14 amino acids. The CDR3 loop is CASSRDSRGETQYF. In DNA form, the CDR3 reads TGTGCCAGCAGCCGGGACAGCCGGGGAGAGACCCAGTACTTC.

There are many counts of this clonotype. The V gene is TRBV10-3, the J gene TRBJ2-1; D gene unclear. Deletions cut 4 bases from V and 0 bases from J, with 7 bases between. The CDR3 is 14 amino acids. Germline V CDR1 and CDR2: ENHRY, SYGVKD. The DNA for the CDR3 is TGTGCCATCAGTGCAGAGGCCTCCTACAATGAGCAGTTCTTC. Amino acids: CAISAEASYNEQFF.

This clonotype was seen only a few times. CDR3 sequence: CASSSGRGDGYTF. In nucleotides, the CDR3 is TGTGCCAGCAGCTCAGGGCGCGGAGATGGCTACACCTTC. V gene TRBV6-5 combines with J gene TRBJ1-2, with a tentative D call TRBD1 (5 bases). The germline CDR1 and CDR2 sequences are MNHEY and SVGAGI. The CDR3 is 13 residues long. V lost 6 bases and J lost 6, with 14 bases in between.

Ten or more counts support this clonotype. The J gene is TRBJ1-1, the V gene TRBV9, with D hard to call. Germline V CDR1 and CDR2: SGDLS, YYNGEE. Trimming left V 4 bases short and J 1 base short, with 8 bases between. This CDR3 region has 13 residues. The DNA of the CDR3 is TGTGCCAGCAGCAAGAGGCAGAACACTGAAGCTTTCTTT. Protein product: CASSKRQNTEAFF.